These 23 T cell receptor beta chains originate from one sample sequenced in a study of T cells in Graves' hyperthyroidism and ophthalmopathy. TCR beta CDR3 region amplification was performed from RNA transcripts. A first-round RT-PCR of the TCR CDR3 used the HTBI primer set. Each CDR3 protein is one row after TCRdb ran MiXCR on the multiplex PCR reads. The sample contains around 280,000 distinct CDR3 sequences, roughly 15% of which appear only once. The sequencing input was blood. These receptors originate from a middle-aged woman with Graves' hyperthyroidism.

This clonotype was picked up many times. The chain has TRBV11-3 and TRBJ1-1; TRBD1 is a possible D gene (5 bases). Germline lookup yields CDR1 SGHNT and CDR2 YENEEA. With 2 bases removed from V and 1 base from J, the gap between germline ends came to 14 bases. This CDR3 is 16 amino acids long. This chain's CDR3 is CASSLMGVDSNTEAFF. In DNA, the CDR3 is TGTGCCAGCAGCTTAATGGGGGTCGATTCGAACACTGAAGCTTTCTTT.

This clonotype was counted ten times or more. This rearrangement joins TRBV10-3 to TRBJ2-7; a possible D gene is TRBD2 (5 bases). The V end lost 6 bases, the J end lost 5 bases, and 20 bases lay between the germline ends. This CDR3 contains 15 residues. CDR1 and CDR2 (germline): ENHRY, SYGVKD. The CDR3 DNA reads as TGTGCCATCAGAGGTTCTAGGACTCAAACCCACGAGCAGTACTTC. Residues: CAIRGSRTQTHEQYF.

The V and J genes are TRBV12-3 or TRBV12-4 and TRBJ2-1; 7 nucleotides match TRBD2. This CDR3 contains 16 residues. Trimming removed 9 bases from V and 4 bases from J; junction bases left unmatched: 15. CDR3 bases: TGTGCCAGTTGCACCGGCGGGAGACTCGGATACAATGAGCAGTTCTTC. This codes for CASCTGGRLGYNEQFF.

In its sample, this clonotype was seen a few times. V gene TRBV7-9 combines with J gene TRBJ2-1, with TRBD2 matching 12 bases. The J segment lost 7 bases and the V segment lost 5 bases, leaving 9 bases of the junction unmatched. The CDR3 extends over 16 amino acids. CDR1 and CDR2 from the germline V gene are SEHNR and FQNEAQ (reference sequence). CDR3 in amino acids: CASSPTSGRGKNEQFF. The CDR3 DNA reads as TGTGCCAGCAGCCCGACTAGCGGGAGAGGAAAAAATGAGCAGTTCTTC.

This clonotype was found many times. The chain employs TRBV28 and TRBJ2-7; D may correspond to TRBD1 or TRBD2 (7 bases each). This CDR3 contains 14 residues. CDR1 is MDHEN and CDR2 is SYDVKM in the germline V gene. Trimming took off 6 bases at V and 7 bases at J, with 19 bases between the two ends. The CDR3 bases are TGTGCCAGCAGAACTTCGGCAGGGGGAGGGGAGCAGTACTTC. Translation gives CASRTSAGGGEQYF. The full variable domain, completed using reference TRBV28 and TRBJ2-7, is DVKVTQSSRYLVKRTGEKVFLECVQDMDHENMFWYRQDPGLGLRLIYFSYDVKMKEKGDIPEGYSVSREKKERFSLILESASTNQTSMYLCASRTSAGGGEQYFGPGTRLTVT.

There are many counts of this clonotype. The chain carries TRBV30 and TRBJ1-1; 12 bases align to TRBD1. CDR1 and CDR2 from the germline V gene are GTSNPN and SVGIG (reference sequence). The CDR3 extends over 16 amino acids. Germline trimming cut 7 bases from V and 3 bases from J; bases unmatched to any gene: 12. The CDR3 spells CAFELGTGGEDTEAFF. The CDR3 DNA sequence: TGTGCCTTCGAACTTGGGACAGGGGGCGAAGACACTGAAGCTTTCTTT.

At least ten counts were recorded for this clonotype. The chain joins TRBV2 to TRBJ1-4; D remains ambiguous. The V end lost 5 bases, the J end lost 0 bases, and 1 base lay between the germline ends. The CDR3 has 12 residues. Germline V CDR1 and CDR2: SNHLY, FYNNEI. The CDR3 sequence: CASSPTNEKLFF. For the CDR3, the DNA is TGTGCCAGCAGTCCAACTAATGAAAAACTGTTTTTT.

This clonotype was detected ten times or more. The V call is TRBV20-1, the J call TRBJ1-2; a weak D match, TRBD1 (5 bases). CDR1 and CDR2 from the germline V gene are DFQATT and SNEGSKA (reference sequence). This CDR3 spans 14 amino acids. Trimming pared 1 base from V and 6 bases from J, leaving 15 bases between. In DNA, the CDR3 is TGCAGTGCTAGAGGCAGATTTTTGGGGGATGGCTACACCTTC. Translated: CSARGRFLGDGYTF.

This clonotype was recorded many times. This chain joins TRBV6-1 and TRBJ1-1; D call uncertain. Germline assignment: CDR1 MNHNS and CDR2 SASEGT. V was shortened by 2 bases and J by 3 bases, with 10 bases between the two germline ends. This CDR3 has 14 amino acids. The CDR3 here is CASSEQVGYTEAFF. The CDR3 DNA is TGTGCCAGCAGTGAACAGGTCGGCTACACTGAAGCTTTCTTT.

This clonotype has a count of ten or more. V usage is TRBV28 and J usage is TRBJ1-1; D gene unclear. V lost 5 bases to trimming and J lost 5 bases, with 12 bases between them. Looked up from germline, CDR1 is MDHEN and CDR2 is SYDVKM. CDR3 length: 13 residues. CDR3 residues: CASSLQLVTEAFF. CDR3 bases: TGTGCCAGCAGTCTTCAACTGGTGACTGAAGCTTTCTTT.

This clonotype was observed many times. This chain uses TRBV7-2 with TRBJ2-3, with D possibly being TRBD2 (7 bases). The V gene's germline CDR1 is SGHTA and CDR2 FQGNSA. Trimming stripped 5 bases from V and 3 bases from J, with 15 bases between. This CDR3 is built from 15 residues. The CDR3 reads CASSRRGGLTDTQYF. The CDR3 DNA reads TGTGCCAGCAGCCGAAGGGGGGGTCTAACAGATACGCAGTATTTT. The full variable domain, in which reference TRBV7-2 and TRBJ2-3 provide the parts outside the CDR3, is GAGVSQSPSNKVTEKGKDVELRCDPISGHTALYWYRQSLGQGLEFLIYFQGNSAPDKSGLPSDRFSAERTGGSVSTLTIQRTQQEDSAVYLCASSRRGGLTDTQYFGPGTRLTVL.

This clonotype has at least ten counts. Germline is not matched at one junction end, which may reflect a read error. V is TRBV6-5 and J is TRBJ2-3; TRBD2 is a possible D gene (6 bases). Germline CDR1 is MNHEY and CDR2 is SVGAGI. There are 15 residues in the CDR3. CDR3: CASSYSTGSTGTQYF. The CDR3 coding sequence is TGTGCCAGCAGTTACTCGACCGGGAGCACAGGTACGCAGTATTTT.

This clonotype showed up many times. The rearrangement joins TRBV12-3 or TRBV12-4 to TRBJ2-2; TRBD1 aligns across 9 bases. This CDR3 is 17 amino acids long. V was clipped by 6 bases and J by 4 bases; unmatched bases: 12. The CDR3 sequence is CASRQTGGSGATGELFF. The CDR3 bases are TGTGCCAGCAGGCAGACAGGGGGTAGCGGCGCCACCGGGGAGCTGTTTTTT.

This clonotype showed up many times. V gene TRBV13 combines with J gene TRBJ2-1, with 11 bases matching TRBD2. After removal of 5 bases from V and 2 bases from J, the junction contained 11 bases not matched to a gene. Germline V gives CDR1 PRHDT, CDR2 FYEKMQ (reference sequence). The CDR3 is made up of 18 amino acids. The CDR3, as DNA: TGTGCCAGCAGCGCGACTCGGACTAGCGGGCCCACCTACAATGAGCAGTTCTTC. This sequence encodes CASSATRTSGPTYNEQFF.

The J gene is TRBJ2-2, the V gene TRBV12-5; D gene unclear. Germline V gives CDR1 LGHNT, CDR2 FRNRAP. This CDR3 is 12 amino acids long. Deletions cut 7 bases from V and 2 bases from J, with 5 bases between. CDR3 sequence (DNA): TGTGCTAGTGCCTCAAACACCGGGGAGCTGTTTTTT. This encodes CASASNTGELFF.

Ten or more counts support this clonotype. The chain employs TRBV29-1 and TRBJ1-3; D is uncertain. V gave up 4 bases and J gave up 2 bases, with 6 bases separating them. CDR1 and CDR2 from the germline V gene are SQVTM and ANQGSEA. This CDR3 comprises 12 residues. The DNA for the CDR3 is TGCAGCGTTGTCGATGCTGGAAACACCATATATTTT. Residues: CSVVDAGNTIYF.

This clonotype occurred many times. The rearrangement links TRBV15 to TRBJ2-4, with TRBD2 matching over 8 bases. Germline V CDR1 and CDR2: LNHNV, YYDKDF (reference sequence). This CDR3 has 15 amino acids. J was trimmed by 8 bases and V by 4 bases; bases with no gene match: 10. The CDR3: CATSTGLAPQDIQYF. The CDR3 DNA reads as TGTGCCACCAGCACAGGACTAGCCCCCCAAGACATTCAGTACTTC.

In the case of this clonotype: Since a much larger clone is just one base distant, this may be a read error. The chain combines TRBV6-9 with TRBJ1-2; the match to TRBD1 covers 7 bases. The trim removed 4 bases at V and 3 bases at J, leaving 5 bases unmatched. The germline CDR1 and CDR2 sequences are MNHGY and SVAAGI. The CDR3 totals 14 residues. The CDR3 DNA sequence: TGTGCCAGCAGTTCAAAGACAGGGTACTATGGCTACACCTTC. As protein: CASSSKTGYYGYTF.

The table lists this clonotype with a few counts. The V and J genes are TRBV18 and TRBJ2-5, with 7 bases identical to TRBD2. There are 15 residues in the CDR3. Trimming removed 3 bases from V and 4 bases from J; junction bases left unmatched: 8. Germline loops: CDR1 KGHSH, CDR2 LQKENI. In DNA form, the CDR3 reads TGTGCCAGCTCACCTAAGAGTACGGGAGGAGAGACCCAGTACTTC. Translated, it gives CASSPKSTGGETQYF.

In this sample, this clonotype turned up many times. V and J are TRBV27 and TRBJ1-1; no clear D. The CDR3 consists of 14 residues. Per the germline V gene, CDR1 is MNHEY and CDR2 is SMNVEV (reference sequence). V lost 2 bases, J lost 1 base, and 8 bases lay in between. DNA of the CDR3: TGTGCCAGCAGTTTAAGGGAAAAGAACACTGAAGCTTTCTTT. Protein sequence: CASSLREKNTEAFF.

This chain uses TRBV12-3 or TRBV12-4 with TRBJ2-3; TRBD2 aligns across 13 bases. The CDR3 extends over 16 amino acids. J gave up 10 bases and V 8 bases, and 15 bases lay outside the gene matches. The CDR3 spells CASRPGTSGNPWAQYF. The DNA for the CDR3 is TGTGCCAGCCGCCCGGGGACTAGCGGGAACCCCTGGGCGCAGTATTTT.

This clonotype occurred many times. The chain links TRBV24-1 to TRBJ2-3; 11 positions match TRBD2. This CDR3 has 20 residues. Germline V gene sequence: CDR1 KGHDR, CDR2 SFDVKD. J gave up 1 base and V 3 bases, and 14 bases lay outside the gene matches. The CDR3 loop is CATSDASGTSGRGGTDTQYF. Written as DNA, the CDR3 is TGTGCCACCAGTGATGCATCCGGGACTAGCGGCCGAGGGGGCACAGATACGCAGTATTTT.

This clonotype was seen ten or more times. The chain carries TRBV11-3 and TRBJ2-3, with 14 bases lining up with TRBD2. From germline, CDR1 is SGHNT and CDR2 YENEEA. The CDR3 consists of 17 residues. Losses at the gene ends were 0 bases for V and 3 bases for J; bases not matched to a gene: 2. CDR3: CASSLEGLAGVTDTQYF. CDR3 nucleotides: TGTGCCAGCAGCTTAGAGGGACTAGCGGGAGTGACAGATACGCAGTATTTT.